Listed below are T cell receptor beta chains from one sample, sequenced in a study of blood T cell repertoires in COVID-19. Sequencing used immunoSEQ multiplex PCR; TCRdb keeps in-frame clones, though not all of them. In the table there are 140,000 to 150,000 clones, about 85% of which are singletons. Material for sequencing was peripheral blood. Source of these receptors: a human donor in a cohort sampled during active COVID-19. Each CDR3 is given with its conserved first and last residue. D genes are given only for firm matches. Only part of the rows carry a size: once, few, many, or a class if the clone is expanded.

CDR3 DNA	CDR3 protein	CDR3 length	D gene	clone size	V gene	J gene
TGTGCCAGCATCTCCTTGGAGAAGCAGTTCTTC	CASISLEKQFF	11	NA	NA	TRBV28	TRBJ2-1
TGTGCCAGCAGCTTGGGGGGGAGCGAGACCCAGTACTTC	CASSLGGSETQYF	13	TRBD2	NA	TRBV11-3	TRBJ2-5
TGTGCCACCAGTGATACAGGGGGCGCGGAGACCCAGTACTTC	CATSDTGGAETQYF	14	TRBD1	NA	TRBV24-1	TRBJ2-5
TGTGCCAGCAGCTTAGGCGGGCCGGGGGGGGTCACCGGGGAGCTGTTTTTT	CASSLGGPGGVTGELFF	17	TRBD2	once	TRBV11-2	TRBJ2-2
TGTGCCAGCAGCCAAGCAATCACGGGACAGACGAGCGGCTACACCTTC	CASSQAITGQTSGYTF	16	TRBD1	NA	TRBV16	TRBJ1-2
TGTGCCAGCTCACGGTGGGGACTGTCTAATGAAAAACTGTTTTTT	CASSRWGLSNEKLFF	15	NA	NA	TRBV18	TRBJ1-4
TGTGCCAGCAGTTTAGGACAGGGGAACGGCTACACCTTC	CASSLGQGNGYTF	13	TRBD1	NA	TRBV12-3/TRBV12-4	TRBJ1-2
TGTGCCAGCAGCTTAGGAAGACAGGGGCCCTACGAGCAGTACTTC	CASSLGRQGPYEQYF	15	TRBD1	NA	TRBV7-2	TRBJ2-7
TGTGCCAGCACCCCCCCGGCGGGCTTAGCCAAAAACATTCAGTACTTC	CASTPPAGLAKNIQYF	16	NA	NA	TRBV28	TRBJ2-4
TGTGCCAGCAGCCTTTCGTCTTTGCCCCAGCATTTT	CASSLSSLPQHF	12	NA	NA	TRBV7-8	TRBJ1-5
TGTGCCAGCAGTTATGAAGGGGCCGGGGAGACCCAGTACTTC	CASSYEGAGETQYF	14	NA	NA	TRBV6-2/TRBV6-3	TRBJ2-5
TGTGCCAGCAGCCAAGTAGGCCAGGATAACACTGAAGCTTTCTTT	CASSQVGQDNTEAFF	15	NA	NA	TRBV3-1/TRBV3-2	TRBJ1-1
TGCAGTGCTAGTTACGGGGGGGCTGGAGATACGCAGTATTTT	CSASYGGAGDTQYF	14	TRBD2	NA	TRBV20-1	TRBJ2-3
TGTGCCAGCAGTTTAGTTTTTGTTCGACAGGGGAATGAAAAACTGTTTTTT	CASSLVFVRQGNEKLFF	17	TRBD1	once	TRBV27	TRBJ1-4
TGTGCCAGCAGTTTGAGGAAGGGGGATGGCTACACCTTC	CASSLRKGDGYTF	13	NA	NA	TRBV12-3/TRBV12-4	TRBJ1-2
TGCGCCAGCAGCCACTGGAGAAACAATCAGCCCCAGCATTTT	CASSHWRNNQPQHF	14	NA	NA	TRBV4-1	TRBJ1-5
TGTGCCAGCAGTTACTTGGACAGGGCTAACTATGGCTACACCTTC	CASSYLDRANYGYTF	15	TRBD1	NA	TRBV6-5	TRBJ1-2
TGTGCCAGCAGTTACTCGGGGACAGATTGGAATTCACCCCTCCACTTT	CASSYSGTDWNSPLHF	16	TRBD1	NA	TRBV6-5	TRBJ1-6
TGTGCCAGCGGCGGCGGGGGGGGTGATACGCAGTATTTT	CASGGGGGDTQYF	13	TRBD2	NA	TRBV3-1/TRBV3-2	TRBJ2-3
TGTGCCAGCAGTTACTCGGGAGAGGGCGGGGAGCTGTTTTTT	CASSYSGEGGELFF	14	NA	NA	TRBV6-5	TRBJ2-2
TGTGCCAGTAGTGGGGCCGTTTACACTGAAGCTTTCTTT	CASSGAVYTEAFF	13	NA	NA	TRBV19	TRBJ1-1
TGTGCCAGCTCACCACCCTCGGGGACAGGGGGCAATCAGCCCCAGCATTTT	CASSPPSGTGGNQPQHF	17	TRBD1	NA	TRBV18	TRBJ1-5
TGTGCCAGCAGTTACGGCAGGGGAGATGGTGAAGCTTTCTTT	CASSYGRGDGEAFF	14	NA	once	TRBV6-2/TRBV6-3	TRBJ1-1
TGTGCCAGCAGCGTAGATTGGGGGGTGACTGAAGCTTTCTTT	CASSVDWGVTEAFF	14	NA	NA	TRBV9	TRBJ1-1
TGCGCCAGCAGCCGGACAGGGTTGGGGAGCAATCAGCCCCAGCATTTT	CASSRTGLGSNQPQHF	16	TRBD1	once	TRBV4-1	TRBJ1-5
TGTGCCAGTAGCGGGGTCCCGGCAGGAGAGACCCAGTACTTC	CASSGVPAGETQYF	14	NA	NA	TRBV19	TRBJ2-5
TGTGCCAGCAGTTCAAGTCCGGGACCCCTCCACTTT	CASSSSPGPLHF	12	NA	NA	TRBV6-5	TRBJ1-6
TGTGCCAGCAGTTTAGGGGGGCCCCTTGGCCAGCGGGGAGTCTACAATGAGCAGTTCTTC	CASSLGGPLGQRGVYNEQFF	20	NA	NA	TRBV28	TRBJ2-1
TGTGCCAGCAGTCCAGGGAGGATCGACGAGCAGTACTTC	CASSPGRIDEQYF	13	NA	once	TRBV12-3/TRBV12-4	TRBJ2-7
TGCGCCAGCAGCCACCAGGTTGATACGCAGTATTTT	CASSHQVDTQYF	12	NA	once	TRBV4-1	TRBJ2-3
TGTGCCTGGAGTGGGGACAGCAATTATAATTCACCCCTCCACTTT	CAWSGDSNYNSPLHF	15	TRBD1	NA	TRBV30	TRBJ1-6
TGCGCCAGCAGTGAGCAGGGGAACACTGAAGCTTTCTTT	CASSEQGNTEAFF	13	NA	NA	TRBV10-2	TRBJ1-1
TGTGCCAGCAGCCAATTCACAGACACTGAAGCTTTCTTT	CASSQFTDTEAFF	13	NA	NA	TRBV3-1/TRBV3-2	TRBJ1-1
TGTGCCAGCAGATACTCGGGGGGCACTGAAGCTTTCTTT	CASRYSGGTEAFF	13	NA	NA	TRBV6-5	TRBJ1-1
TGTGCCTGGAGTGTTTACAGGGAAGGGGAGCTGTTTTTT	CAWSVYREGELFF	13	NA	NA	TRBV30	TRBJ2-2
TGTGCCAGCAGCAAAGGGGAAGGCACTGAAGCTTTCTTT	CASSKGEGTEAFF	13	NA	NA	TRBV7-7	TRBJ1-1
TGCGCCAGCAGCTTGCGACTGTCCTACGAGCAGTACTTC	CASSLRLSYEQYF	13	NA	NA	TRBV5-1	TRBJ2-7
TGTGCCAGCAGCGTCGTCCCCGAGGGCACTGAAGCTTTCTTT	CASSVVPEGTEAFF	14	NA	few	TRBV9	TRBJ1-1
TGCAGCGTTGAGACAGGGAACTCTGGCTACACCTTC	CSVETGNSGYTF	12	TRBD1	NA	TRBV29-1	TRBJ1-2
TGTGCCAGCAGCTACTCCCTCAGGGTTGGTTCTTCACCCCTCCACTTT	CASSYSLRVGSSPLHF	16	NA	NA	TRBV6-5	TRBJ1-6
TGTGCCAGCAGTCTCGACAGGCTCGATACGCAGTATTTT	CASSLDRLDTQYF	13	NA	NA	TRBV4-2	TRBJ2-3
TGTGCCAGCAGCCCTCGGACAGGAGGAAAAGAGGACTCTGGAAACACCATATATTTT	CASSPRTGGKEDSGNTIYF	19	TRBD1	few	TRBV5-8	TRBJ1-3
TGTGCCACCAGCAGAGAGGGGGAAGGGACTGGTTACAATGAGCAGTTCTTC	CATSREGEGTGYNEQFF	17	NA	NA	TRBV15	TRBJ2-1
TGTGCCAGCAGTTCTCAGGGTGGCGCTGAAGCTTTCTTT	CASSSQGGAEAFF	13	NA	NA	TRBV12-3/TRBV12-4	TRBJ1-1
TGTGCCAGCAGCAAAAACTCGCCCGGAGGGTATAATGAGCAGTTCTTC	CASSKNSPGGYNEQFF	16	NA	NA	TRBV9	TRBJ2-1
TGTGCCAGCAGCCGGGGGTCCGAAAAACTGTTTTTT	CASSRGSEKLFF	12	NA	NA	TRBV7-9	TRBJ1-4
TGTGCCAGCAGTTTGGGACTAACCACAGATACGCAGTATTTT	CASSLGLTTDTQYF	14	TRBD2	NA	TRBV27	TRBJ2-3
TGCGCCAGCAGCCAAGACACAGGGTCGAACACTGAAGCTTTCTTT	CASSQDTGSNTEAFF	15	NA	NA	TRBV4-3	TRBJ1-1
TGTGCCAGCAGTCCCCGGTGGGGGACAGACGGAGGAAAACTGTTTTTT	CASSPRWGTDGGKLFF	16	TRBD1	once	TRBV2	TRBJ1-4
TGTGCCAGCAGTCCCCTAGCGGGGGGTATCACCGGGGAGCTGTTTTTT	CASSPLAGGITGELFF	16	TRBD2	NA	TRBV2	TRBJ2-2
TGTGCCAGTAGTACCGGGGGGCATGGGTATGGCTACACCTTC	CASSTGGHGYGYTF	14	NA	few	TRBV19	TRBJ1-2
TGTGCCAGCATCACTGGGGGGACCGGGGAGCTGTTTTTT	CASITGGTGELFF	13	NA	few	TRBV12-3/TRBV12-4	TRBJ2-2
TGCGCCAGCAGCCTTCAGACTAGCGGGGAGCAGTACTTC	CASSLQTSGEQYF	13	TRBD2	NA	TRBV10-1	TRBJ2-7
TGTGCCAGCAGTGAATTGACTAGGGGCCACAATGAGCAGTTCTTC	CASSELTRGHNEQFF	15	NA	few	TRBV6-1	TRBJ2-1
TGTGCCAGCAGTTTAACAGGGACCGGTGAAGCTTTCTTT	CASSLTGTGEAFF	13	NA	NA	TRBV12-3/TRBV12-4	TRBJ1-1